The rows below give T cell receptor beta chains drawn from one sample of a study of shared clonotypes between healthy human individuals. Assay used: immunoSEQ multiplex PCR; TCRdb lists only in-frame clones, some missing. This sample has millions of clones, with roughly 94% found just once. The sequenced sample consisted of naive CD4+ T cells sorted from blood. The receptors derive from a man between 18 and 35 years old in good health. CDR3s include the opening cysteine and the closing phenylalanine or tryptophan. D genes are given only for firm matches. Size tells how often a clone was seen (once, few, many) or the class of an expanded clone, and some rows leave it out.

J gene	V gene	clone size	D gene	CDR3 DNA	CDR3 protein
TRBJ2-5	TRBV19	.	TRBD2	TGTGCCAGTAGTATGGATCTAGCGGGACAAGAGACCCAGTACTTC	CASSMDLAGQETQYF
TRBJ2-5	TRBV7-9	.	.	TGTGCCAGCGCAGACGGGGGTCAAGAGACCCAGTACTTC	CASADGGQETQYF
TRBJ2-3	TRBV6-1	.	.	TGTGCCAGTCGACAGAGATCTCTCACAGATACGCAGTATTTT	CASRQRSLTDTQYF
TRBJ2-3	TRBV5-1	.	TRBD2	TGCGCCAGCAGCTTGGGGCTAGCGGGAGGTCTGGATACGCAGTATTTT	CASSLGLAGGLDTQYF
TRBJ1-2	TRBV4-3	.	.	TGCGCCAGCAGCCAAGAACGAGGGAGTAACTATGGCTACACCTTC	CASSQERGSNYGYTF
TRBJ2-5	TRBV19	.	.	TGTGCCACGCAGGGAGAGACCCAGTACTTC	CATQGETQYF
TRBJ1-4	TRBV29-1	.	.	TGCAGCGTTGAGGATCCGAGCGAAAAACTGTTTTTT	CSVEDPSEKLFF
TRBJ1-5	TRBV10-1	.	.	TGCGCCAGCAACGGGCAGGTCGGTCAGCCCCAGCATTTT	CASNGQVGQPQHF
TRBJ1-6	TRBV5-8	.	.	TGTGCCAGCAGCACACCGGGACTAAATTCACCCCTCCACTTT	CASSTPGLNSPLHF
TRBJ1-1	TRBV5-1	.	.	TGCGCCAGCACCCAAACTACAGGGAACACTGAAGCTTTCTTT	CASTQTTGNTEAFF
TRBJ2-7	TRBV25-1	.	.	TGTGCCAGCAGTGAAGTACACGAGCAGTACTTC	CASSEVHEQYF
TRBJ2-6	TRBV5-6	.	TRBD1	TGTGCCAGCAGTCCGACAGGGGGCTCACCCACTGGGGCCAACGTCCTGACTTTC	CASSPTGGSPTGANVLTF
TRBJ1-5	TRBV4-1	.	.	TGCGCCAGCAGCCAGGGTGTTAATAGCAATCAGCCCCAGCATTTT	CASSQGVNSNQPQHF
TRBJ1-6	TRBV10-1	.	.	TGCGCCAGCACCTCCGGGGCCATGGATTCACCCCTCCACTTT	CASTSGAMDSPLHF
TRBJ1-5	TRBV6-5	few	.	TGTGCCAGCAGTCCCAGCGGGAATCAGCCCCAGCATTTT	CASSPSGNQPQHF
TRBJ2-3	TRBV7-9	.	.	TGTGCCAGCGACCAGCTTGGCAATACGCAGTATTTT	CASDQLGNTQYF
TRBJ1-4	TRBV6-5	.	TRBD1	TGTGCCAGCAGTACCGGGACAGCCTTAAATGAAAAACTGTTTTTT	CASSTGTALNEKLFF
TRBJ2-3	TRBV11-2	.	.	TGTGCCAGCAGCTTAGTGGGTCTTTACACAGATACGCAGTATTTT	CASSLVGLYTDTQYF
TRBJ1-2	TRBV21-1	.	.	TGTGCCAGCAGCAAAGCCCCGGACTTGGAAAACTATGGCTACACCTTC	CASSKAPDLENYGYTF
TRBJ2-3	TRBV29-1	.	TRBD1	TGCAGCGTTGAAGGCCGAGACAGGGGGCTGTTGGGCGGCGATACGCAGTATTTT	CSVEGRDRGLLGGDTQYF
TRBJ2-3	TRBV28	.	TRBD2	TGTGCCAGCAGTTCCTCCTCGCGACTAGCGGGGGGACGGGATACGCAGTATTTT	CASSSSSRLAGGRDTQYF
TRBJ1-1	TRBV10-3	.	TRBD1	TGTGCCATCAGTGAAGGGACAGGGGGCGGGTCGTACACTGAAGCTTTCTTT	CAISEGTGGGSYTEAFF
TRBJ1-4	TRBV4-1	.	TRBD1	TGCGCCAGCAGCCAACACCTGGGACAGGGGGCTGAAAAACTGTTTTTT	CASSQHLGQGAEKLFF
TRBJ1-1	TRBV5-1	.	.	TGCGCCAGCAGCTTCCCGGGCGGTGAAGCTTTCTTT	CASSFPGGEAFF
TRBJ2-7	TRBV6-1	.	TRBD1	TGTGCCAGCAGCGAACCGGGACAGCCGCCCTACGAGCAGTACTTC	CASSEPGQPPYEQYF
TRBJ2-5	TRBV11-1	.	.	TGTGCCAGCAGCTTAGCACCGGGCGGAATGGAGACCCAGTACTTC	CASSLAPGGMETQYF
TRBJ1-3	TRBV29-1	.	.	TGCAGCGTTTTGACGGGGGGGGCGACCTCTGGAAACACCATATATTTT	CSVLTGGATSGNTIYF
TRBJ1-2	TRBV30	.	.	TGTGCCTGGTCCTTGTTGGGGGCGGACTATGGCTACACCTTC	CAWSLLGADYGYTF
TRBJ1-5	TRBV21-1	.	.	TGTGCCAGCAGCAAATCCTCACAGGCCTCCAATCAGCCCCAGCATTTT	CASSKSSQASNQPQHF
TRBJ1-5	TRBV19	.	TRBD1	TGTGCCAGCAGGCCGGGACAGGGGTATCAGCCCCAGCATTTT	CASRPGQGYQPQHF
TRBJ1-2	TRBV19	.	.	TGTGCCAGTAGTCGGCAAAACTATGGCTACACCTTC	CASSRQNYGYTF
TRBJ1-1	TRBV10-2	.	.	TGCGCCAGCAGTGAGGTGAGGCCTTACGGGGGGAACACTGAAGCTTTCTTT	CASSEVRPYGGNTEAFF
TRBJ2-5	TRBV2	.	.	TGTGCCAGCAGTGAAAACCCAGAGTCAGCGAAGACCCAGTACTTC	CASSENPESAKTQYF
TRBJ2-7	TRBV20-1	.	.	TGCAGTGCTTTTGGGACTTACGAGCAGTACTTC	CSAFGTYEQYF
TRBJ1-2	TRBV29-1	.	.	TGCAGCGTTGTTATCGGGGGGCGAGATGGCTACACCTTC	CSVVIGGRDGYTF
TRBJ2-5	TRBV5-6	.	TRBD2	TGTGCCAGCAGCCCCGGGAGGGTAGAGACCCAGTACTTC	CASSPGRVETQYF
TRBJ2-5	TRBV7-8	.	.	TGTGCCAGCAGCTTAACACTAAAAGAGACCCAGTACTTC	CASSLTLKETQYF
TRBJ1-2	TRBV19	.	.	TGTGCCAGTAGTCGGGAGGGGCAGAATGGCTACACCTTC	CASSREGQNGYTF
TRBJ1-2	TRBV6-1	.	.	TGTGCCAGCAGTGAAGTTAGGACCAGATTATTTAACTATGGCTACACCTTC	CASSEVRTRLFNYGYTF
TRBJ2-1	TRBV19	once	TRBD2	TGTGCCAGTAGTATTGCTAGCGGGAGGGTCAATGAGCAGTTCTTC	CASSIASGRVNEQFF
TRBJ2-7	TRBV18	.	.	TGTGCCAGCTCACCACCTGGGCTCCCCGGGGGCTACGAGCAGTACTTC	CASSPPGLPGGYEQYF
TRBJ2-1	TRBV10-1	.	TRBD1	TGCGCCAGCAGTGACCCCGACAGGGATAGACAGTTCTTC	CASSDPDRDRQFF
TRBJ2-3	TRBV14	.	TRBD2	TGTGCCAGCAGCCTCCTAGCGGGGGGGCCCAGCACAGATACGCAGTATTTT	CASSLLAGGPSTDTQYF
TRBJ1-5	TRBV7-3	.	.	TGTGCCAGCAGCTTAGATAGCAATCAGCCCCAGCATTTT	CASSLDSNQPQHF
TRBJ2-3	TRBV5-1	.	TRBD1	TGCGCCAGCAGCATTGGGACAGGAGATACAGATACGCAGTATTTT	CASSIGTGDTDTQYF